This TCR beta chain is drawn from a study of T cell clones after liver transplantation. Study as a whole: TCRbeta sequencing after a pre-transplant mixed lymphocyte reaction identified graft-donor-reactive clones, later tracked in post-transplant blood.

Germline trimming cut 3 bases from V and 9 bases from J; bases unmatched to any gene: 5. Germline V lookup: CDR1 SGHVS, CDR2 FNYEAQ. This CDR3 comprises 15 residues. Only in-frame clones appear in the TCRdb table, and some are missing; sequencing was by immunoSEQ multiplex PCR. The sample carries about 51,000 clones, about 86% recorded once. The material sequenced was CD8+ T cells from blood, taken 12 months after liver transplant. The sequence was obtained from a human patient who received a liver transplant. Some T cells may possibly be graft donor cells. V gene TRBV7-6 combines with J gene TRBJ2-1, with 13 positions matching TRBD2. In DNA form, the CDR3 reads TGTGCCAGCAGCTTGGGACTAGCGGGAATAAGTGAGCAGTTCTTC. Translated, it gives CASSLGLAGISEQFF.